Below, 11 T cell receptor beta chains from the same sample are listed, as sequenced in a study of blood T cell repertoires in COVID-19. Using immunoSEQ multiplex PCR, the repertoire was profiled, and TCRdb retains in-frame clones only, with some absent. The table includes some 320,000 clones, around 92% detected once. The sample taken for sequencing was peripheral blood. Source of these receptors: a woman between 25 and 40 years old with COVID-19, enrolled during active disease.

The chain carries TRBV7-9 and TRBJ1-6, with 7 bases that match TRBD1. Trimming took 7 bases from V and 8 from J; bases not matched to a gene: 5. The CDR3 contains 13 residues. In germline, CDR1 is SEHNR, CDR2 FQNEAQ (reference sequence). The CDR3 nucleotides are TGTGCCAGCACCCGGGACAGTCATTCACCCCTCCACTTT. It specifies CASTRDSHSPLHF.

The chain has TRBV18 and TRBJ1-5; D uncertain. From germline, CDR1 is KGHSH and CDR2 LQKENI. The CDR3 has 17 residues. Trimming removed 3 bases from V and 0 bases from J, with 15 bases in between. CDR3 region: CASSPNHRRISNQPQHF. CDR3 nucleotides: TGTGCCAGCTCACCCAACCACAGACGGATTAGCAATCAGCCCCAGCATTTT.

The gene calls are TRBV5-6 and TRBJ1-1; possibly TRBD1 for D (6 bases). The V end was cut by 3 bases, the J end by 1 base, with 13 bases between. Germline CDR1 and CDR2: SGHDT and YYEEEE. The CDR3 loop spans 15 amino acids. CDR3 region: CASSSLGGANTEAFF. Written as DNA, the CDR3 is TGTGCCAGCAGCTCCCTCGGGGGGGCGAACACTGAAGCTTTCTTT.

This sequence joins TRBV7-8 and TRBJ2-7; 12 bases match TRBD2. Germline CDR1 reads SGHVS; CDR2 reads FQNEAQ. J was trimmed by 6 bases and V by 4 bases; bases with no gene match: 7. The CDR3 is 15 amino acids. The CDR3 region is CASSSPSGGAGEQYF. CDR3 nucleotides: TGTGCCAGCAGCTCCCCTAGCGGGGGGGCCGGCGAGCAGTACTTC.

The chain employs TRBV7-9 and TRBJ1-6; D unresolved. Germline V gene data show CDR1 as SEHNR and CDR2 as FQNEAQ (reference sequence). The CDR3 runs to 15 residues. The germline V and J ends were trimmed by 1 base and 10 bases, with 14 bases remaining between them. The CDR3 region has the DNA TGTGCCAGCAGCTTAGACGTGGAGGCCCGGTCACCCCTCCACTTT. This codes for CASSLDVEARSPLHF.

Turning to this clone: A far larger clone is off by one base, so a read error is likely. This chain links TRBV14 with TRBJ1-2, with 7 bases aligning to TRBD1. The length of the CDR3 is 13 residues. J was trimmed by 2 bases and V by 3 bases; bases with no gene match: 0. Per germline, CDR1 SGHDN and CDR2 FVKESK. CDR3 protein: CASSQDRNYGYTF. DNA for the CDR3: TGTGCCAGCAGCCAGGACAGGAACTATGGCTACACCTTC.

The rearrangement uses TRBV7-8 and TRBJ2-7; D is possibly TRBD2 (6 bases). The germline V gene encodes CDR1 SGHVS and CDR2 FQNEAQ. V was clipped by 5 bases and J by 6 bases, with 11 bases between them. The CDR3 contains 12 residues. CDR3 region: CASSHAGREQYF. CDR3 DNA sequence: TGTGCCAGCAGCCACGCGGGACGCGAGCAGTACTTC.

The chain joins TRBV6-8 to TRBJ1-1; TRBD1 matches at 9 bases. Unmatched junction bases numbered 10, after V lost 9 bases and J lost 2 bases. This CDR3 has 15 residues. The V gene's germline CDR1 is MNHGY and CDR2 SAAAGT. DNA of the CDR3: TGTGCCAGACCAGGGACAGGGAGGACAAACACTGAAGCTTTCTTT. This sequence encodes CARPGTGRTNTEAFF.

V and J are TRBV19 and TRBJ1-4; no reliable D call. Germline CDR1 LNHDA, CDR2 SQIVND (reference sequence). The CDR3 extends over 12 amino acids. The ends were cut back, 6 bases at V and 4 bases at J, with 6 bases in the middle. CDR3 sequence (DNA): TGTGCCAGTAGGCGGGGTAATGAAAAACTGTTTTTT. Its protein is CASRRGNEKLFF.

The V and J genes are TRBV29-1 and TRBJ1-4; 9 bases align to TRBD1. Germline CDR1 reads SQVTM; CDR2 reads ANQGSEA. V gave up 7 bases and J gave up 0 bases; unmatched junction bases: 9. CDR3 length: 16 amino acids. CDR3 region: CSASQDRGATNEKLFF. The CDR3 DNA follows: TGCAGCGCTAGCCAGGACAGGGGTGCAACTAATGAAAAACTGTTTTTT.

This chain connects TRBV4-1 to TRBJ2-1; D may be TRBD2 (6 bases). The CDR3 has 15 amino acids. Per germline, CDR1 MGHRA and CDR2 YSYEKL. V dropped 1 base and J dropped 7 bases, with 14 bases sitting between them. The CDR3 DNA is TGCGCCAGCAGCCAAGGAATTAGCGGAACGAATGAGCAGTTCTTC. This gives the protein CASSQGISGTNEQFF.